The next 30 T cell receptor beta chains were all read from a single sample in a study of control samples from healthy donors and cancer patients (dated by TCRdb to the early 2020s). Preparation of the library involved the immunoSEQ multiplex PCR assay. The clones in this table, taken by TCRdb from immuneACCESS, are in-frame only. Not every clone is retained; where verified, under half of the shortfall comes from an unresolved V gene, and the cause of the rest is unknown. Across this sample there are 120,000 or so clones, with roughly 94% seen only once. About 3.5% of the sample belongs to the ten largest clones. Sequencing was done on a sample of blood. The receptor source for this set is a young man in good health.

V and J are TRBV30 and TRBJ1-2, with 10 bases identical to TRBD1. The V gene end was trimmed by 3 bases and the J gene end by 3 bases; junction bases not matched to a gene: 4. This CDR3 has 14 amino acids. Germline V CDR1 and CDR2: GTSNPN, SVGIG (reference sequence). The CDR3 nucleotides are TGTGCCTGGAGCTGGGGGACAGGGGACTATGGCTACACCTTC. Translated, it gives CAWSWGTGDYGYTF.

V gene TRBV14 combines with J gene TRBJ1-6, with D unresolved. The germline CDR1 and CDR2 sequences are SGHDN and FVKESK. Trimming removed 0 bases from V and 7 bases from J, with 16 bases in between. This CDR3 has 17 residues. CDR3: CASSQDLGGRVNSPLHF. The CDR3 DNA reads as TGTGCCAGCAGCCAAGATTTAGGAGGCAGAGTGAATTCACCCCTCCACTTT.

This clone occurred a few times. The chain combines TRBV5-6 with TRBJ1-5; perhaps TRBD1 as D (6 bases). The germline CDR1 and CDR2 sequences are SGHDT and YYEEEE. Trimming pared 2 bases from V and 6 bases from J, leaving 12 bases between. The CDR3 covers 14 residues. The CDR3 nucleotides read TGTGCCAGCAGCTTTACGGGACAAGCTCAGCCCCAGCATTTT. It codes for CASSFTGQAQPQHF.

The chain has TRBV4-3 and TRBJ2-2; D might be TRBD2 (7 bases). The CDR3 is 16 amino acids. Trimming took off 0 bases at V and 7 bases at J, with 15 bases between the two ends. Germline CDR1 LGHNA, CDR2 YSLEER. In DNA, the CDR3 is TGCGCCAGCAGCCAAGAGTCAAGGGGGAGGGGCGGGGAGCTGTTTTTT. Translation gives CASSQESRGRGGELFF.

The chain recombines TRBV6-5 with TRBJ2-7; TRBD1 matches 9 bases. V shed 7 bases and J 1 base; nucleotides not matched to a gene: 8. The CDR3 contains 15 residues. Germline CDR1 and CDR2: MNHEY and SVGAGI. CDR3 loop: CASTSPGTGSYEQYF. The CDR3 DNA reads TGTGCCAGCACCTCCCCCGGGACAGGGTCCTACGAGCAGTACTTC.

The rearrangement joins TRBV27 to TRBJ2-3, with D hard to call. The CDR3 length is 12 residues. The germline V gene encodes CDR1 MNHEY and CDR2 SMNVEV (reference sequence). V was pared by 5 bases and J by 5 bases, with 8 bases between. The CDR3: CASSPTGDTQYF. The CDR3 DNA sequence: TGTGCCAGCAGTCCGACGGGAGATACGCAGTATTTT.

As DNA, the CDR3 is TGTGCCAGCAGCCATCACGGGACTAGTTCCGGGGAGCTGTTTTTT. Its protein is CASSHHGTSSGELFF. V and J are TRBV3-1 (or the pseudogene TRBV3-2) and TRBJ2-2; TRBD2 aligns across 8 bases. Germline CDR1 is LGHDT and CDR2 is YNNKEL (reference sequence). The CDR3 consists of 15 residues. V lost 3 bases and J lost 6; bases outside the gene matches: 6.

This clone was counted a single time. The chain has TRBV30 and TRBJ1-3; maybe TRBD1 (6 bases). Trimming removed 2 bases at V and 4 bases at J, with 15 bases between. This CDR3 is 15 amino acids long. Germline-derived CDR1 and CDR2 are GTSNPN and SVGIG (reference sequence). CDR3 in DNA: TGTGCCTGGAGTAAGGGGGGGGCCGGAGGAAACACCATATATTTT. Protein: CAWSKGGAGGNTIYF.

V gene TRBV28 combines with J gene TRBJ1-4; the D gene is possibly TRBD1 (6 bases). CDR1 is MDHEN and CDR2 is SYDVKM in the germline V gene. V was shortened by 4 bases and J by 8 bases, with 17 bases between the two germline ends. The CDR3 is 15 residues long. The CDR3 DNA reads TGTGCCAGCAGTTCCCGGGGGGCAGGGGCAGAAAAACTGTTTTTT. Amino acids: CASSSRGAGAEKLFF.

The genes are TRBV4-1 and TRBJ1-1; D is unresolved. From germline, CDR1 is MGHRA and CDR2 YSYEKL. The V end was cut by 1 base, the J end by 6 bases, with 27 bases between. The CDR3 extends over 19 amino acids. The CDR3 reads CASSQVLSGGVGKQPEAFF. CDR3 DNA sequence: TGCGCCAGCAGCCAAGTGCTATCAGGAGGCGTTGGAAAGCAGCCTGAAGCTTTCTTT.

The chain employs TRBV4-3 and TRBJ2-6; D call uncertain. Germline CDR1 reads LGHNA; CDR2 reads YSLEER. The CDR3 sequence is 18 residues long. Trimming cost V 2 bases and J 4 bases, with 18 bases left between them. The CDR3 reads CASSQRSWGATGANVLTF. CDR3 nucleotides: TGCGCCAGCAGCCAAAGATCATGGGGTGCCACCGGGGCCAACGTCCTGACTTTC.

V and J are TRBV6-1 and TRBJ1-1; no definite D call. Trimming removed 3 bases from V and 1 base from J, with 6 bases in between. The germline V gene has CDR1 MNHNS and CDR2 SASEGT. CDR3 length: 13 residues. CDR3 nucleotides: TGTGCCAGCAGTGAGGTAGCGAACACTGAAGCTTTCTTT. It is translated as CASSEVANTEAFF.

This CDR3 reads CASSQGLVYGYTF. The CDR3 coding sequence is TGTGCCAGCAGCCAGGGACTGGTCTATGGCTACACCTTC. The V and J genes are TRBV11-2 and TRBJ1-2; weak D call: TRBD1 (5 bases). The V end lost 5 bases, the J end lost 4 bases, and 11 bases lay between the germline ends. The CDR3 is made up of 13 amino acids. Germline lookup yields CDR1 SGHAT and CDR2 FQNNGV. Supplemented by reference TRBV11-2 and TRBJ1-2, the full variable domain reads EAGVAQSPRYKIIEKRQSVAFWCNPISGHATLYWYQQILGQGPKLLIQFQNNGVVDDSQLPKDRFSAERLKGVDSTLKIQPAKLEDSAVYLCASSQGLVYGYTFGSGTRLTVV.

V and J are TRBV27 and TRBJ1-2, with TRBD1 as a possible D gene (6 bases). This CDR3 comprises 13 residues. V was shortened by 4 bases and J by 2 bases, with 8 bases between the two germline ends. Germline CDR1 is MNHEY and CDR2 is SMNVEV (reference sequence). CDR3 sequence (DNA): TGTGCCAGCAGTTGGACAGCGAACTATGGCTACACCTTC. Protein: CASSWTANYGYTF.

This clone was seen only once. V and J are TRBV15 and TRBJ2-5; 7 bases align to TRBD1. Germline lookup yields CDR1 LNHNV and CDR2 YYDKDF (reference sequence). Trimming cost V 5 bases and J 4 bases; bases outside gene matches: 4. The CDR3 loop spans 13 amino acids. The CDR3 DNA follows: TGTGCCACCAGCCGAGGGGGCTCAGAGACCCAGTACTTC. Translating gives CATSRGGSETQYF.

This clone was picked up one time. The chain uses TRBV14 and TRBJ1-1, with TRBD1 identical over 12 bases. V shed 1 base and J 0 bases; nucleotides not matched to a gene: 9. The CDR3 is 19 residues long. Germline-derived CDR1 and CDR2 are SGHDN and FVKESK. Written as DNA, the CDR3 is TGTGCCAGCAGCCAAGTCGGGACAGGGGGCGAAAATTTGAACACTGAAGCTTTCTTT. This translates into CASSQVGTGGENLNTEAFF.

The chain couples TRBV2 to TRBJ1-1; D call uncertain. Trimming took 4 bases from V and 4 from J, leaving 10 bases between them. CDR1 is SNHLY, CDR2 FYNNEI, per germline. The CDR3 consists of 13 residues. The CDR3 loop is CASSVGLGTEAFF. In DNA form, the CDR3 reads TGTGCCAGCAGTGTCGGACTGGGCACTGAAGCTTTCTTT.

This rearrangement joins TRBV4-1 to TRBJ2-3; D call uncertain. Trimming removed 1 base from V and 5 bases from J, with 1 base in between. This CDR3 is 11 amino acids long. CDR1 MGHRA and CDR2 YSYEKL come from the germline V gene. The CDR3 here is CASSQGDTQYF. CDR3 sequence (DNA): TGCGCCAGCAGCCAAGGAGATACGCAGTATTTT.

The V gene is TRBV12-3 or TRBV12-4, the J gene TRBJ2-1, with D unresolved. This CDR3 contains 11 residues. Between the trimmed V and J ends, which lost 4 bases and 5 bases, there was a span of 3 bases. The CDR3 reads CASSWNNEQFF. As DNA, the CDR3 is TGTGCCAGCAGTTGGAACAATGAGCAGTTCTTC.

The chain carries TRBV9 and TRBJ2-1; 10 bases align to TRBD2. Germline-derived CDR1 and CDR2 are SGDLS and YYNGEE. V lost 2 bases, J lost 9 bases, and 8 bases stayed unmatched. The CDR3 totals 15 residues. Written as DNA, the CDR3 is TGTGCCAGCAGCGTGGAGCGGGGGGGCTCGGGTGAGCAGTTCTTC. Translation gives CASSVERGGSGEQFF.

V and J are TRBV10-3 and TRBJ1-1, with a weak D call TRBD1 (5 bases). This CDR3 region has 12 residues. Germline CDR1 and CDR2: ENHRY and SYGVKD. V lost 4 bases and J 6 bases, leaving 9 bases between the germline ends. The CDR3 DNA is TGTGCCATCAGTGCCCAGGGTCCTGAAGCTTTCTTT. Its translation: CAISAQGPEAFF.

The chain has TRBV2 and TRBJ2-7; TRBD1 might be the D (6 bases). V lost 0 bases, J lost 1 base, and 13 bases lay in between. Germline V gene data show CDR1 as SNHLY and CDR2 as FYNNEI. This CDR3 is built from 16 residues. Here the CDR3 DNA reads TGTGCCAGCAGTGAAGCTAGTCGACAGGTATCCTACGAGCAGTACTTC. Its translation: CASSEASRQVSYEQYF.

The rearrangement joins TRBV18 to TRBJ1-5, with D possibly matching TRBD1 (6 bases). Germline CDR1 reads KGHSH; CDR2 reads LQKENI. This CDR3 has 15 amino acids. V shed 6 bases and J shed 4 bases, with 16 bases lying between them. The CDR3 bases are TGTGCCAGCTCCCCCGGGAGGGGGGATAATCAGCCCCAGCATTTT. Encoded protein: CASSPGRGDNQPQHF.

CDR3 amino acids: CAWSWGNQPQHF. Here the CDR3 DNA reads TGTGCCTGGAGTTGGGGGAATCAGCCCCAGCATTTT. J is TRBJ1-5 and V is TRBV30, with D possibly TRBD1 on 5 matching bases. The CDR3 runs 12 residues. V was pared by 2 bases and J by 4 bases, with 6 bases between. Germline CDR1 and CDR2: GTSNPN and SVGIG (reference sequence).

The CDR3 loop reads CASSLSPRRGGYNEQFF. The CDR3 coding sequence is TGTGCCAGCAGTTTATCACCTCGGCGGGGGGGATACAATGAGCAGTTCTTC. The genes are TRBV27 and TRBJ2-1, with 9 positions matching TRBD2. Per germline, CDR1 MNHEY and CDR2 SMNVEV (reference sequence). There are 17 residues in the CDR3. J lost 4 bases, V lost 0 bases, and 7 bases had no gene match.

This sequence joins TRBV11-2 and TRBJ2-1, with D possibly being TRBD1 (5 bases). Trimming left V 3 bases short and J 8 bases short, with 11 bases between. The CDR3 length is 13 residues. CDR1 and CDR2 (germline): SGHAT, FQNNGV. The CDR3 region has the DNA TGTGCCAGCAGCTTGACAGAGATCGATGAGCAGTTCTTC. This gives the protein CASSLTEIDEQFF.

The table lists this clone with a count of one. This chain connects TRBV9 to TRBJ1-1; D remains ambiguous. CDR1 SGDLS and CDR2 YYNGEE come from the germline V gene. CDR3 size: 13 residues. The ends were cut back, 1 base at V and 0 bases at J, with 4 bases in the middle. In DNA form, the CDR3 reads TGTGCCAGCAGCGTAAGGATGAACACTGAAGCTTTCTTT. Protein sequence: CASSVRMNTEAFF.

The chain recombines TRBV27 with TRBJ1-3; unclear D gene. Trimming pared 3 bases from V and 9 bases from J, leaving 12 bases between. The CDR3 loop spans 13 amino acids. CDR1 and CDR2 from the germline V gene are MNHEY and SMNVEV (reference sequence). The CDR3 sequence is CASSFSPGSTIYF. As DNA, the CDR3 is TGTGCCAGCAGTTTTTCCCCTGGATCCACCATATATTTT.

This rearrangement joins TRBV29-1 to TRBJ2-2; D perhaps matches TRBD2 (6 bases). Germline CDR1 and CDR2: SQVTM and ANQGSEA. The CDR3 length is 13 residues. Trimming shortened V by 7 bases and J by 5 bases, and 14 bases separated the two germline ends. The CDR3 loop reads CSALGAGTGELFF. The CDR3 DNA reads as TGCAGCGCCCTAGGTGCGGGAACCGGGGAGCTGTTTTTT.

The V call is TRBV11-2, the J call TRBJ1-2; 11 bases align to TRBD1. The germline V gene encodes CDR1 SGHAT and CDR2 FQNNGV. V dropped 5 bases and J dropped 3; count of bases not matched to a gene: 11. The CDR3 length is 17 residues. CDR3 residues: CASSVGTGGIIDYGYTF. For the CDR3, the DNA is TGTGCCAGCAGCGTCGGGACAGGGGGAATCATTGACTATGGCTACACCTTC.